Many counts were recorded for the clone carrying this TCR beta chain. What it binds is not known. Documented time point: persistent/refractory GD, antithyroid drugs over 5 years with positive TRAb. From PBMCs, RNA was extracted and then used to make the TCR library. The data belong to a study of regulatory T cells in long-lasting Graves disease. Study information: More than 5 years of antithyroid drugs with positive TSH receptor antibodies defined persistent Graves' disease.

Looked up from germline, CDR1 is MDHEN and CDR2 is SYDVKM. The CDR3 spans 15 residues. Trimming pared 6 bases from V and 0 bases from J, leaving 11 bases between. Construction of TCR beta libraries relied on iRepertoire HTBI primers and on Arm-PCR targeting CDR3 regions. Per the study methods: Among the samples, 50 to 80 TRBV and some 15 TRBJ segments were identified. TCRdb redid the calling of the multiplex PCR reads with MiXCR, one entry per CDR3 protein. TCRdb, not the original authors, processed these V and J calls. The data show approximately 440,000 distinct CDR3 sequences, 23% seen once. Overall study results and limits: Accuracy was possibly reduced by small sample size.

The sample was peripheral blood mononuclear cells (PBMCs), taken when the disease was refractory, from a patient treated with antithyroid drugs. J is TRBJ1-4 and V is TRBV28; D unresolved. The clonotype originates from a female donor with Graves disease. The chain's CDR3 is CASRPRQSTNEKLFF. The CDR3 DNA sequence: TGTGCCAGCAGGCCCCGACAATCAACTAATGAAAAACTGTTTTTT. Full variable domain (missing parts from reference TRBV28 and TRBJ1-4): DVKVTQSSRYLVKRTGEKVFLECVQDMDHENMFWYRQDPGLGLRLIYFSYDVKMKEKGDIPEGYSVSREKKERFSLILESASTNQTSMYLCASRPRQSTNEKLFFGSGTQLSVL.